This T cell receptor beta chain was sequenced for a study of T cells in Graves' hyperthyroidism and ophthalmopathy. RNA transcripts were the template for amplifying TCR beta CDR3 regions. In the first-round RT-PCR of the TCR CDR3, the HTBI primer set was used. TCRdb recomputed calls from the multiplex PCR reads with MiXCR, one row per CDR3 protein. The repertoire holds nearly 600,000 distinct CDR3 sequences, around 14% seen once, with roughly 5.5% in the top ten. This clonotype has only one observation. J was trimmed by 3 bases and V by 5 bases; bases with no gene match: 12. The CDR3 consists of 16 residues. Germline CDR1 MDHEN, CDR2 SYDVKM.

The sequence was obtained from a woman aged 30 to 39 with Graves' hyperthyroidism that later progressed to Graves' ophthalmopathy. Sequenced material: blood. V gene TRBV28 combines with J gene TRBJ1-1; 7 nucleotides align to TRBD1. CDR3 loop: CASSPGQVVFYTEAFF. The CDR3 DNA reads TGTGCCAGCAGTCCCGGACAGGTGGTGTTTTACACTGAAGCTTTCTTT.